This TCR beta chain was documented in a study of cytomegalovirus exposure and HLA in healthy donors. Findings and limits, study-wide: A later analysis appeared to link common viral pathogens to several of the most significant clusters. Productive status was seen about 87% or about 30% of the time for most TCR beta V segments in an earlier analysis.

Germline CDR1 reads SGHTA; CDR2 reads FQGNSA. V lost 5 bases to trimming and J lost 6 bases; unmatched junction nucleotides: 8. The CDR3 has 15 amino acids. Researchers ran the PCR with 60 Vbeta and 13 Jbeta primers. Libraries were prepared by immunoSEQ multiplex PCR; TCRdb keeps only in-frame clonotypes and omits some of them. The table has around 130,000 clones, approximately 85% seen once; the top ten hold around 10%. Concerning this clone: What it binds is not known. Additional DNA sequences in this sample encode the identical CDR3.

Each donor's status was that of a healthy bone marrow donor. This sequence joins TRBV7-2 and TRBJ1-1; 11 nucleotides align to TRBD1. The source of this sequence is a male donor in good health and CMV-seropositive. Sequenced: PBMCs. The CDR3 protein is CASSRRDRGGAEAFF. DNA of the CDR3: TGTGCCAGCAGCCGCCGGGACAGGGGGGGCGCTGAAGCTTTCTTT.